The rows below give T cell receptor beta chains drawn from one sample of a study of shared clonotypes between healthy human individuals. Sequencing was performed with immunoSEQ multiplex PCR; in TCRdb, only in-frame clones are kept and a portion is missing. Of 1,400,000 or so clones listed, around 98.5% are singletons. The specimen sequenced was naive CD4+ T cells sorted from blood. The receptors originated from a man aged 25 to 45 in good health. CDR3s include the opening cysteine and the closing phenylalanine or tryptophan. The D gene is left open where the match is weak. A row's size may be missing; if present it is once, few, many or a size class.

D gene	J gene	clone size	V gene	CDR3 DNA	CDR3 protein
-	TRBJ2-7	-	TRBV5-1	TGCGCCAGCAGCTTGGAGGGGATAAACTACGAGCAGTACTTC	CASSLEGINYEQYF
-	TRBJ2-1	-	TRBV27	TGTGCCAGCAGCCCATTTTCGTGGACCAAGGGAAGCTCCTACAATGAGCAGTTCTTC	CASSPFSWTKGSSYNEQFF
TRBD2	TRBJ2-1	-	TRBV5-4	TGTGCCAGCAGCACCCCTAGCGGGAGTTACAATGAGCAGTTCTTC	CASSTPSGSYNEQFF
TRBD1	TRBJ1-1	-	TRBV18	TGTGCCAGCTCACCAGCGACAGGGGGCGGTGAGAACACTGAAGCTTTCTTT	CASSPATGGGENTEAFF
-	TRBJ1-2	-	TRBV10-2	TGCGCCAGCAGTGGGGGGGCCTTGGACCATGGCTACACCTTC	CASSGGALDHGYTF
-	TRBJ2-7	-	TRBV5-1	TGCGCCAGCAGCTTGTCGAGGCAGTCCTACGAGCAGTACTTC	CASSLSRQSYEQYF
-	TRBJ2-1	-	TRBV7-7	TGTGCCAGCAGCTGGGGGGTCCACAATGAGCAGTTCTTC	CASSWGVHNEQFF
TRBD2	TRBJ2-5	-	TRBV7-9	TGTGCCACCATCCTCCAACATACTAGCGGGAGAGAGGCGGACGAGACCCAGTACTTC	CATILQHTSGREADETQYF
TRBD2	TRBJ2-1	-	TRBV5-4	TGTGCCAGCAGTCCGGGACTAGCGGGATTATCCTACAATGAGCAGTTCTTC	CASSPGLAGLSYNEQFF
-	TRBJ2-3	-	TRBV27	TGTGCCAGCAGTTTATGGGGAGATACGCAGTATTTT	CASSLWGDTQYF
-	TRBJ2-3	-	TRBV5-5	TGTGCCAGCAGCTTGTTACGGACGACAGATACGCAGTATTTT	CASSLLRTTDTQYF
TRBD2	TRBJ2-1	-	TRBV27	TGTGCCAGCAGTTTTCCGGGACTAGCGGGAGACTACAATGAGCAGTTCTTC	CASSFPGLAGDYNEQFF
-	TRBJ1-5	-	TRBV9	TGTGCCAGCAGCGGGCCCGAGCTGGGGCCCCAGCATTTT	CASSGPELGPQHF
-	TRBJ2-7	-	TRBV7-9	TGTGCCAGCAGCTTATTATCGGAGATCGAGCAGTACTTC	CASSLLSEIEQYF
-	TRBJ2-3	-	TRBV5-1	TGCGCCAGCAGCGCAACAGGGCTCCACGCCACAGATACGCAGTATTTT	CASSATGLHATDTQYF
TRBD2	TRBJ2-3	-	TRBV9	TGTGCCAGCAGCGTAGTGTCAATTCCGGGACTAGCGGGAAACCGCAAGAACACAGATACGCAGTATTTT	CASSVVSIPGLAGNRKNTDTQYF
-	TRBJ2-2	-	TRBV28	TGTGCCAGCAGCCCGAGGGGTGCGAACACCGGGGAGCTGTTTTTT	CASSPRGANTGELFF
-	TRBJ1-1	-	TRBV7-9	TGTGCCAGCAGCTTAGGGCAGCAGAACACTGAAGCTTTCTTT	CASSLGQQNTEAFF
-	TRBJ2-5	-	TRBV7-2	TGTGCCAGCAGCTTATCGGGGCCAGAGACCCAGTACTTC	CASSLSGPETQYF
TRBD1	TRBJ1-5	-	TRBV5-1	TGCGCCAGCAGCAGGACAGGGGATGAGGATCAGCCCCAGCATTTT	CASSRTGDEDQPQHF
TRBD1	TRBJ1-1	-	TRBV2	TGTGCCAGCACTACCTGGACAGGGGGCTTTGAAGCTTTCTTT	CASTTWTGGFEAFF
TRBD1	TRBJ2-7	-	TRBV10-1	TGCGCCAGCAGTGAGGCGACGACAGGGAGCTACGAGCAGTACTTC	CASSEATTGSYEQYF
TRBD1	TRBJ2-7	once	TRBV6-5	TGTGCCAGCAGTTACTCGGGACAGGGGACCTACGAGCAGTACTTC	CASSYSGQGTYEQYF
TRBD2	TRBJ2-1	-	TRBV7-9	TGTGCCAGCAGCCAGCGGGAGTTATCCTACAATGAGCAGTTCTTC	CASSQRELSYNEQFF
-	TRBJ1-2	-	TRBV7-2	TGTGCCAGCAGCTTAGGGGGGACCTATGGCTACACCTTC	CASSLGGTYGYTF
-	TRBJ2-3	-	TRBV11-3	TGTGCCAGCAGCTCAAGGGGTGACTCGGATACGCAGTATTTT	CASSSRGDSDTQYF
TRBD2	TRBJ2-7	-	TRBV28	TGTGCCAGCAAACTAGCGGCCAACTACGAGCAGTACTTC	CASKLAANYEQYF
-	TRBJ1-4	-	TRBV5-1	TGCGCCAGCAGCTTGGGGCAGAGTAATGAAAAACTGTTTTTT	CASSLGQSNEKLFF
-	TRBJ2-7	-	TRBV9	TGTGCCAGCAGCGTAGGGAGTACCGGGTACGAGCAGTACTTC	CASSVGSTGYEQYF
-	TRBJ2-5	-	TRBV9	TGTGCCAGCAGCGTAGGGTTAGAGCAAGAGACCCAGTACTTC	CASSVGLEQETQYF
-	TRBJ2-1	-	TRBV5-8	TGTGCCAGCAGCTTAACAGGCCCAGAAGAGCGGTTCTTC	CASSLTGPEERFF
-	TRBJ1-5	-	TRBV6-5	TGTGCCAGCAGTCCCCAACTGGGGGCGCGTCAGCCCCAGCATTTT	CASSPQLGARQPQHF
TRBD2	TRBJ2-1	-	TRBV28	TGTGCCAGCAGTCCCGGGGGACTAGCGGAAAACAATGAGCAGTTCTTC	CASSPGGLAENNEQFF
-	TRBJ2-3	-	TRBV5-1	TGCGCCAGCAGCTTGGTCCCAGCAGATACGCAGTATTTT	CASSLVPADTQYF
-	TRBJ2-7	once	TRBV19	TGTGCCAGTAGTCAGACAATGTGGGGCGAGCAGTACTTC	CASSQTMWGEQYF
TRBD1	TRBJ2-1	-	TRBV7-9	TGTGCCAGCAGCCTATCGGGACAGGGGTACAATGAGCAGTTCTTC	CASSLSGQGYNEQFF
-	TRBJ1-2	-	TRBV20-1	TGCAGTGCTGCCCCCAATGGTGGCTACACCTTC	CSAAPNGGYTF
-	TRBJ2-3	-	TRBV7-9	TGTGCCAGCAGCCGGCAGACGGGTAGAGATACGCAGTATTTT	CASSRQTGRDTQYF
-	TRBJ1-1	once	TRBV18	TGTGCCAGCTCACAAGGGGGGGCGATCGGCACTGAAGCTTTCTTT	CASSQGGAIGTEAFF
TRBD2	TRBJ2-1	-	TRBV7-9	TGTGCCAGCAGCCCGACTAGCGGGAGGGAATATTACAATGAGCAGTTCTTC	CASSPTSGREYYNEQFF
-	TRBJ2-3	-	TRBV5-1	TGCGCCAGCAACCTAAACCCCCCAGATACGCAGTATTTT	CASNLNPPDTQYF